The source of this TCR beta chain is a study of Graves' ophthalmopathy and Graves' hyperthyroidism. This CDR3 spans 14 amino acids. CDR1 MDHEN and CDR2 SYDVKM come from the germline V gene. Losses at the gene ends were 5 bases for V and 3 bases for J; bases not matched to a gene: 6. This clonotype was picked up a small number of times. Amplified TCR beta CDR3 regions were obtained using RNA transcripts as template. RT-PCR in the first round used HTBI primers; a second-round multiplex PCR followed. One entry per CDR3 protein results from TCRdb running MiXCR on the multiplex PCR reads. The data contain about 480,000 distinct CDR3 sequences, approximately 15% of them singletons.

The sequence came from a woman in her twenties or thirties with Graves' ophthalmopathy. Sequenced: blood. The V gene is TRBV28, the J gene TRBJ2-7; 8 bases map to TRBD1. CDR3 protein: CASSGTGYFYEQYF. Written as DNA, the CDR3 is TGTGCCAGCAGTGGGACAGGTTATTTCTACGAGCAGTACTTC. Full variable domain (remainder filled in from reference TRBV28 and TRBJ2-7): DVKVTQSSRYLVKRTGEKVFLECVQDMDHENMFWYRQDPGLGLRLIYFSYDVKMKEKGDIPEGYSVSREKKERFSLILESASTNQTSMYLCASSGTGYFYEQYFGPGTRLTVT.